This T cell receptor beta chain is from a study of Graves' ophthalmopathy and Graves' hyperthyroidism. Study-level points and caveats: Detected in blood as well were most expanded thyroid clonotypes with frequency above 0.001. Ophthalmopathy and stable hyperthyroidism were discriminated by a 13-signature model, with approximately 88% sensitivity and approximately 77% specificity.

Hyperthyroidism counted as stable given no ophthalmopathy within 18 months of follow-up. The PBMCs were taken from more than 8 ml of fresh peripheral blood. This clonotype has ten or more counts. The antigen remains undetermined. V lost 6 bases to trimming and J lost 0 bases; unmatched junction nucleotides: 7. Germline V gene lookup returns CDR1 MDHEN and CDR2 SYDVKM. CDR3 length: 15 amino acids. RNA transcripts provided the template for amplifying TCR beta CDR3 regions. The first-round RT-PCR employed HTBI primers together with the Qiagen OneStep RT-PCR kit. A multiplex PCR was then performed as the second round. TCRdb analysed the multiplex PCR reads with MiXCR anew, one entry per CDR3 protein. The sample includes hundreds of thousands of distinct CDR3 sequences, about a fifth of them seen just once.

This chain joins TRBV28 and TRBJ2-7; 8 bases are shared with TRBD1. The sequence came from a woman under 30 with stable Graves' hyperthyroidism. Some clones in this sample may be carry-over from other donors' samples. Sequencing used peripheral blood. The CDR3 is CASSSDRGFSYEQYF. DNA of the CDR3: TGTGCCAGCAGCAGTGACAGGGGTTTCTCCTACGAGCAGTACTTC.